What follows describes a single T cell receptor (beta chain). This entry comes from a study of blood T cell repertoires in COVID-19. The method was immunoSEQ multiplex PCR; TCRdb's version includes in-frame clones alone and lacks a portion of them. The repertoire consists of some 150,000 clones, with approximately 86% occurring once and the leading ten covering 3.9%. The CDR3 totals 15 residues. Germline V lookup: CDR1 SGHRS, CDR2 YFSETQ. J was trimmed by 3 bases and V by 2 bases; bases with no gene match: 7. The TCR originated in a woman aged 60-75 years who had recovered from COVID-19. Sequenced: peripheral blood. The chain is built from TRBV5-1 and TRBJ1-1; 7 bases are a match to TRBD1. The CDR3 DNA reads TGCGCCAGCAGCTTAGCGACAGGGTCGGACACTGAAGCTTTCTTT. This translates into CASSLATGSDTEAFF.